These 32 T cell receptor beta chains originate from one sample sequenced in a study of blood T cell repertoires in COVID-19. Produced via immunoSEQ multiplex PCR; TCRdb's table is partial and in-frame only. Of 250,000 to 300,000 clones listed, roughly 85% were seen once; the top ten hold under 2.5%. Input material: PBMCs or T cells enriched from blood (not recorded which). The receptor source for this set is a woman aged 45 to 65 who had recovered from COVID-19.

The rearrangement joins TRBV10-3 to TRBJ2-3; D gene ambiguous. The CDR3 is 15 residues long. V dropped 2 bases and J dropped 4 bases, with 13 bases sitting between them. The germline gives CDR1 ENHRY, CDR2 SYGVKD. In DNA form, the CDR3 reads TGTGCCATCAGTGAGCCGAGCCATCCGTCAGATACGCAGTATTTT. This translates into CAISEPSHPSDTQYF.

The chain uses TRBV27 and TRBJ2-1; 9 nucleotides agree with TRBD1. The CDR3 contains 16 residues. The ends lost 6 bases at V and 10 bases at J; junction bases unmatched: 16. The germline gives CDR1 MNHEY, CDR2 SMNVEV (reference sequence). This CDR3 reads CASSLSVGTGRGEQFF. The CDR3 DNA follows: TGTGCCAGCAGCCTATCAGTTGGGACAGGGAGGGGGGAGCAGTTCTTC.

The V call is TRBV27, the J call TRBJ2-3; D is possibly TRBD1 (6 bases). Germline V gene sequence: CDR1 MNHEY, CDR2 SMNVEV (reference sequence). The V and J ends lost 4 bases and 4 bases respectively, with 15 bases between them. The CDR3 contains 15 residues. CDR3 in amino acids: CASSSETGYSDTQYF. CDR3 nucleotide sequence: TGTGCCAGCAGTTCGGAGACAGGATATTCAGATACGCAGTATTTT.

The CDR3 loop reads CASSLVARGHEQYF. Written as DNA, the CDR3 is TGCGCCAGCAGCTTGGTGGCCAGGGGCCACGAGCAGTACTTC. V and J are TRBV5-1 and TRBJ2-7; maybe TRBD1 (6 bases). The V gene lost 0 bases and the J gene lost 5 bases, with 12 bases spanning the gap. CDR3 length: 14 amino acids. CDR1 and CDR2 from the germline V gene are SGHRS and YFSETQ.

The rearrangement joins TRBV7-9 to TRBJ2-7, with 7 bases aligning to TRBD1. The germline gives CDR1 SEHNR, CDR2 FQNEAQ (reference sequence). This CDR3 is built from 13 residues. The J segment lost 2 bases and the V segment lost 4 bases, leaving 2 bases of the junction unmatched. The CDR3 DNA reads TGTGCCAGCAGCTGGGACAGTACCTACGAGCAGTACTTC. It codes for CASSWDSTYEQYF.

V and J are TRBV14 and TRBJ1-1; tentatively, D is TRBD1 (5 bases). The V and J ends lost 4 bases and 4 bases respectively, with 19 bases between them. Germline V gives CDR1 SGHDN, CDR2 FVKESK. The CDR3 has 16 residues. CDR3 in DNA: TGTGCCAGCAGCCTGAATATTGGGGCGGTCAGCACTGAAGCTTTCTTT. Its translation: CASSLNIGAVSTEAFF. Looking up the rest from reference TRBV14 and TRBJ1-1 gives the full variable domain: EAGVTQFPSHSVIEKGQTVTLRCDPISGHDNLYWYRRVMGKEIKFLLHFVKESKQDESGMPNNRFLAERTGGTYSTLKVQPAELEDSGVYFCASSLNIGAVSTEAFFGQGTRLTVV.

V and J are TRBV29-1 and TRBJ2-2; 8 positions match TRBD2. CDR1 SQVTM and CDR2 ANQGSEA come from the germline V gene. V shed 4 bases and J 5 bases; nucleotides not matched to a gene: 18. CDR3 length equals 18 residues. CDR3: CSVVLGGLGRARTGELFF. The CDR3 nucleotides read TGCAGCGTTGTTTTGGGAGGCCTCGGGAGGGCGAGGACCGGGGAGCTGTTTTTT.

The V call is TRBV15, the J call TRBJ1-5; D gene uncertain. The V gene lost 6 bases and the J gene lost 7 bases, with 13 bases spanning the gap. This CDR3 has 13 residues. The V gene's germline CDR1 is LNHNV and CDR2 YYDKDF (reference sequence). CDR3 residues: CATSSELGQPQHF. CDR3 nucleotides: TGTGCCACCAGTTCGGAGCTTGGCCAGCCCCAGCATTTT.

The chain links TRBV9 to TRBJ2-5; no definite D call. The V end was cut by 3 bases, the J end by 7 bases, with 13 bases between. CDR1 is SGDLS, CDR2 YYNGEE, per germline. The CDR3 is 13 residues long. The chain's CDR3 is CASSASPEATQYF. CDR3 DNA sequence: TGTGCCAGCAGCGCATCGCCAGAGGCGACCCAGTACTTC.

The CDR3 loop reads CASSLSRNEQFF. Written as DNA, the CDR3 is TGTGCCAGCAGCTTGTCGCGCAATGAGCAGTTCTTC. The rearrangement joins TRBV5-4 to TRBJ2-1, with D uncertain. This CDR3 is 12 amino acids long. Looked up from germline, CDR1 is SGHNT and CDR2 is YYREEE (reference sequence). V shed 1 base and J shed 6 bases, with 5 bases lying between them.

In this sample, this clone turned up once. The rearrangement links TRBV11-3 to TRBJ2-1, with 13 positions matching TRBD2. With 0 bases clipped from V and 6 bases from J, the junction kept 5 bases outside the gene matches. The V gene's germline CDR1 is SGHNT and CDR2 YENEEA. CDR3 length equals 17 residues. CDR3 coding DNA: TGTGCCAGCAGCTTAGAGGGTGGACTAGCGGGAGTCAATGAGCAGTTCTTC. Its protein is CASSLEGGLAGVNEQFF.

The chain carries TRBV27 and TRBJ1-2, with D perhaps matching TRBD1 (5 bases). With 6 bases removed from V and 5 bases from J, the gap between germline ends came to 13 bases. Germline lookup yields CDR1 MNHEY and CDR2 SMNVEV (reference sequence). The CDR3 consists of 13 residues. The CDR3 sequence: CASRGLQGYGYTF. In DNA form, the CDR3 reads TGTGCCAGCAGGGGACTCCAGGGTTATGGCTACACCTTC.

In this sample, this clone turned up once. The chain recombines TRBV5-6 with TRBJ1-3; the D gene is possibly TRBD1 (5 bases). CDR3 size: 14 residues. Germline V gene sequence: CDR1 SGHDT, CDR2 YYEEEE. Trimming left V 4 bases short and J 1 base short, with 9 bases between. In nucleotides, the CDR3 is TGTGCCAGCAGCCTGACAGCTTCTGGAAACACCATATATTTT. Translated: CASSLTASGNTIYF. The full variable domain, in which reference TRBV5-6 and TRBJ1-3 provide the parts outside the CDR3, is DAGVTQSPTHLIKTRGQQVTLRCSPKSGHDTVSWYQQALGQGPQFIFQYYEEEERQRGNFPDRFSGHQFPNYSSELNVNALLLGDSALYLCASSLTASGNTIYFGEGSWLTVV.

The chain uses TRBV5-8 and TRBJ2-1; no firm D call. CDR1 is SGHTS and CDR2 is YDEGEE in the germline V gene. The CDR3 runs to 15 residues. Trimming removed 3 bases from V and 0 bases from J, with 10 bases in between. CDR3 sequence (DNA): TGTGCCAGCAGCTGGTACCTCAGCTCCTACAATGAGCAGTTCTTC. Translating it yields CASSWYLSSYNEQFF.

This sequence joins TRBV19 and TRBJ2-7; TRBD2 matches 8 bases. The CDR3 extends over 17 amino acids. V lost 3 bases and J lost 5; bases outside the gene matches: 15. CDR1 is LNHDA and CDR2 is SQIVND in the germline V gene (reference sequence). Written as DNA, the CDR3 is TGTGCCAGTAGTATCTTATCTCGCGGGGGGCGAGTCCACGAGCAGTACTTC. Protein sequence: CASSILSRGGRVHEQYF.

V is TRBV11-2 and J is TRBJ2-7; D gene ambiguous. CDR1 and CDR2 from the germline V gene are SGHAT and FQNNGV. The CDR3 runs 12 residues. Trimming removed 3 bases from V and 5 bases from J, with 8 bases in between. CDR3 DNA sequence: TGTGCCAGCAGCTTCGGTCGTCACGAGCAGTACTTC. Its protein is CASSFGRHEQYF.

The CDR3 DNA reads as TGTGCCAGCAGCTTGGCAGGGGGCCCCTATGGCTACACCTTC. This sequence encodes CASSLAGGPYGYTF. This chain joins TRBV7-9 and TRBJ1-2; TRBD1 matches at 8 bases. The CDR3 spans 14 residues. V dropped 3 bases and J dropped 4; count of bases not matched to a gene: 4. The germline V gene has CDR1 SEHNR and CDR2 FQNEAQ (reference sequence).

The gene calls are TRBV4-2 and TRBJ2-7, with D perhaps matching TRBD2 (6 bases). In germline, CDR1 is LGHNA, CDR2 YNFKEQ. V lost 4 bases and J lost 6, with 16 bases in between. The CDR3 is made up of 14 amino acids. The CDR3 here is CASSPRSGSPEQYF. CDR3 nucleotide sequence: TGTGCCAGCAGCCCCCGGAGCGGGTCACCCGAGCAGTACTTC.

The chain recombines TRBV3-1 (or the pseudogene TRBV3-2) with TRBJ1-6; 10 nucleotides agree with TRBD1. Germline loops: CDR1 LGHDT, CDR2 YNNKEL (reference sequence). This CDR3 contains 14 residues. Trimming removed 3 bases from V and 9 bases from J; junction bases left unmatched: 2. CDR3 loop: CASSQTGGLSPLHF. The DNA of the CDR3 is TGTGCCAGCAGCCAGACAGGGGGCCTTTCACCCCTCCACTTT.

This clone was counted between two and nine times. The rearrangement links TRBV3-1 (or the pseudogene TRBV3-2) to TRBJ2-3; TRBD2 matches 9 bases. V shed 1 base, J shed 1 base, and the junction held 6 bases outside the gene matches. Per germline, CDR1 LGHDT and CDR2 YNNKEL (reference sequence). The CDR3 has 17 residues. The CDR3 is CASSQGASGTGTDTQYF. The CDR3 DNA follows: TGTGCCAGCAGCCAAGGTGCTAGCGGGACAGGCACAGATACGCAGTATTTT.

This chain connects TRBV13 to TRBJ2-3; 10 bases align to TRBD1. V gave up 0 bases and J gave up 6 bases; unmatched junction bases: 3. Germline V CDR1 and CDR2: PRHDT, FYEKMQ (reference sequence). The length of the CDR3 is 15 residues. The CDR3 DNA follows: TGTGCCAGCAGCTTAGGCGGGACAGGGGCGGATACGCAGTATTTT. It is translated as CASSLGGTGADTQYF. Together with reference TRBV13 and TRBJ2-3, the CDR3 gives the full variable domain: AAGVIQSPRHLIKEKRETATLKCYPIPRHDTVYWYQQGPGQDPQFLISFYEKMQSDKGSIPDRFSAQQFSDYHSELNMSSLELGDSALYFCASSLGGTGADTQYFGPGTRLTVL.

The V gene is TRBV11-1, the J gene TRBJ2-7, with D perhaps matching TRBD2 (7 bases). Trimming took 4 bases from V and 7 from J, leaving 20 bases between them. Per germline, CDR1 SGHAT and CDR2 FQDESV (reference sequence). The CDR3 consists of 15 residues. The CDR3 loop is CASSYLGGAVGEQYF. In DNA, the CDR3 is TGTGCCAGCAGCTACCTTGGGGGGGCCGTTGGTGAGCAGTACTTC. The complete variable domain, with remaining parts taken from reference TRBV11-1 and TRBJ2-7, reads EAEVAQSPRYKITEKSQAVAFWCDPISGHATLYWYRQILGQGPELLVQFQDESVVDDSQLPKDRFSAERLKGVDSTLKIQPAELGDSAMYLCASSYLGGAVGEQYFGPGTRLTVT.

V is TRBV18 and J is TRBJ2-7, with 7 bases that match TRBD2. The CDR3 spans 15 residues. V lost 6 bases, J lost 2 bases, and 10 bases stayed unmatched. The germline V gene has CDR1 KGHSH and CDR2 LQKENI. Here the CDR3 DNA reads TGTGCCAGCTCCCCTGGAGCGGGAACTCCCTACGAGCAGTACTTC. The encoded protein is CASSPGAGTPYEQYF. The full variable domain, rest sourced from reference TRBV18 and TRBJ2-7, is NAGVMQNPRHLVRRRGQEARLRCSPMKGHSHVYWYRQLPEEGLKFMVYLQKENIIDESGMPKERFSAEFPKEGPSILRIQQVVRGDSAAYFCASSPGAGTPYEQYFGPGTRLTVT.

This chain joins TRBV5-1 and TRBJ1-1, with TRBD1 identical over 9 bases. The germline V gene encodes CDR1 SGHRS and CDR2 YFSETQ. The CDR3 has 17 residues. V trimming: 2 bases; J trimming: 0 bases; junction bases outside the gene matches: 8. The DNA for the CDR3 is TGCGCCAGCAGCTTAAACCCGGGACAGGGAATGAACACTGAAGCTTTCTTT. It codes for CASSLNPGQGMNTEAFF.

The rearrangement uses TRBV2 and TRBJ1-5; D might be TRBD1 (5 bases). This CDR3 is 14 amino acids long. Germline V CDR1 and CDR2: SNHLY, FYNNEI. The V end lost 7 bases, the J end lost 3 bases, and 13 bases lay between the germline ends. CDR3 nucleotides: TGTGCCAGCACTGCCGGGACTTACAATCAGCCCCAGCATTTT. It codes for CASTAGTYNQPQHF.

This clone was recorded once. The junction shows a germline mismatch at one end, possibly a read error. This chain joins TRBV2 and TRBJ2-7; TRBD1 matches at 8 bases. Germline V gene data show CDR1 as SNHLY and CDR2 as FYNNEI. The CDR3 spans 15 residues. As DNA, the CDR3 is TGTACCAGCAGTGAAGCGGCCGGACAGGGAGAGGAGCAGGACTTC. This gives the protein CTSSEAAGQGEEQDF.

In this sample, this clone turned up once. V is TRBV5-1 and J is TRBJ2-7; TRBD1 matches at 7 bases. The V and J ends lost 0 bases and 3 bases, in that order; junction bases with no gene match: 6. Germline assignment: CDR1 SGHRS and CDR2 YFSETQ. This CDR3 is built from 15 residues. The chain's CDR3 is CASSLVGDSFYEQYF. As DNA, the CDR3 is TGCGCCAGCAGCTTGGTTGGGGACAGCTTCTACGAGCAGTACTTC.

V and J are TRBV7-2 and TRBJ2-7; TRBD1 matches 9 bases. The CDR3 has 15 amino acids. Germline CDR1 SGHTA, CDR2 FQGNSA. V lost 1 base, J lost 2 bases, and 3 bases stayed unmatched. The CDR3 DNA reads as TGTGCCAGCAGCTTAGTTGGGACAGGGACCTACGAGCAGTACTTC. Its translation is CASSLVGTGTYEQYF.

The rearrangement uses TRBV7-8 and TRBJ1-5, with a tentative D call TRBD1 (6 bases). The germline CDR1 and CDR2 sequences are SGHVS and FQNEAQ. This CDR3 has 16 amino acids. Trimming removed 5 bases at V and 1 base at J, with 15 bases between. The CDR3 DNA reads TGTGCCAGCAGCCCAGCGGGGGCTCGGAGCAATCAGCCCCAGCATTTT. It is translated as CASSPAGARSNQPQHF.

DNA of the CDR3: TGCGCCAGCAGCCCGAGGGCACAAGTCCAGGGGTCTTACAATGAGCAGTTCTTC. It specifies CASSPRAQVQGSYNEQFF. The chain is built from TRBV4-1 and TRBJ2-1, with D possibly TRBD1 on 6 matching bases. With 4 bases removed from V and 4 bases from J, the gap between germline ends came to 23 bases. This CDR3 has 18 residues. Germline assignment: CDR1 MGHRA and CDR2 YSYEKL.

The chain employs TRBV5-1 and TRBJ1-2, with TRBD1 matching over 9 bases. The germline gives CDR1 SGHRS, CDR2 YFSETQ. Losses at the gene ends were 3 bases for V and 8 bases for J; bases not matched to a gene: 17. The CDR3 totals 17 residues. The DNA for the CDR3 is TGCGCCAGCAGCTCCACAGGGGGCGCACTCGATATAAGGGGCTACACCTTC. This encodes CASSSTGGALDIRGYTF.

The V call is TRBV3-1 (or the pseudogene TRBV3-2), the J call TRBJ2-7; no clear D. This CDR3 spans 17 amino acids. CDR1 LGHDT and CDR2 YNNKEL come from the germline V gene (reference sequence). The ends were cut back, 0 bases at V and 5 bases at J, with 20 bases in the middle. CDR3 protein: CASSQDLGPQRKDEQYF. CDR3 sequence (DNA): TGTGCCAGCAGCCAAGATCTAGGTCCTCAACGAAAAGACGAGCAGTACTTC.